Listed here are 18 T cell receptor beta chains from one sample, sequenced in a study of T-cell memory formation after mild COVID-19. MiXCR, run by TCRdb on the 5' RACE reads, gives a single entry per CDR3 protein. The sample includes roughly 600,000 distinct CDR3 sequences, about a sixth of them seen just once. Material for sequencing was PBMCs or a T cell subset sorted from them (not recorded which). The receptors derive from an adult woman who had mild COVID-19 (a few samples of this study predate the infection). Cell type and time point are not known.

The chain combines TRBV5-1 with TRBJ1-1; possibly TRBD1 for D (6 bases). In germline, CDR1 is SGHRS, CDR2 YFSETQ. The CDR3 runs 15 residues. Trimming shortened V by 0 bases and J by 1 base, and 10 bases separated the two germline ends. CDR3 DNA: TGCGCCAGCAGCTTGGAGGGGACACCGAACACTGAAGCTTTCTTT. Its translation: CASSLEGTPNTEAFF.

The rearrangement uses TRBV5-1 and TRBJ2-5; the D is unclear. Germline CDR1 SGHRS, CDR2 YFSETQ. Trimming took off 0 bases at V and 2 bases at J, with 14 bases between the two ends. The CDR3 extends over 16 amino acids. The chain's CDR3 is CASSLAGRTRQETQYF. DNA for the CDR3: TGCGCCAGCAGCTTGGCAGGTAGAACTCGGCAAGAGACCCAGTACTTC.

The rearrangement links TRBV27 to TRBJ1-5, with D perhaps TRBD1 (5 bases). The V end was cut by 4 bases, the J end by 1 base, with 14 bases between. From germline, CDR1 is MNHEY and CDR2 SMNVEV (reference sequence). The CDR3 is 16 amino acids. CDR3 sequence (DNA): TGTGCCAGCAGTTCGGCAGGGTTGCTGAGCAATCAGCCCCAGCATTTT. This encodes CASSSAGLLSNQPQHF.

The CDR3 coding sequence is TGTGCCAGCAGCTTCGAGAGACCGACGACCTATGGCTACACCTTC. This gives the protein CASSFERPTTYGYTF. The V and J genes are TRBV5-4 and TRBJ1-2; D remains unclear. Germline CDR1 SGHNT, CDR2 YYREEE (reference sequence). The V end was cut by 2 bases, the J end by 4 bases, with 15 bases between. The CDR3 runs 15 residues.

The chain joins TRBV12-3 or TRBV12-4 to TRBJ1-1, with D unresolved. V was pared by 3 bases and J by 4 bases, with 9 bases between. This CDR3 is built from 13 residues. CDR3 DNA: TGTGCCAGCAGTTTCTTGGGCAGCACTGAAGCTTTCTTT. Its translation: CASSFLGSTEAFF.

V usage is TRBV12-3 or TRBV12-4 and J usage is TRBJ1-5; D remains ambiguous. The V end was cut by 0 bases, the J end by 2 bases, with 14 bases between. This CDR3 comprises 17 residues. CDR3 protein: CASSLALNSEGNQPQHF. Here the CDR3 DNA reads TGTGCCAGCAGTTTAGCACTTAATTCGGAGGGCAATCAGCCCCAGCATTTT.

The genes are TRBV5-1 and TRBJ2-2; D may be TRBD1 or TRBD2 (5 bases each). The CDR3 has 14 amino acids. Germline CDR1 reads SGHRS; CDR2 reads YFSETQ. Trimming took off 7 bases at V and 0 bases at J, with 10 bases between the two ends. The CDR3 loop reads CASLGAANTGELFF. The CDR3 bases are TGCGCCAGCCTCGGGGCAGCGAACACCGGGGAGCTGTTTTTT.

This clonotype was counted between two and nine times. The chain couples TRBV14 to TRBJ2-6; D perhaps matches TRBD2 (5 bases). V lost 2 bases and J 0 bases, leaving 5 bases between the germline ends. The V gene's germline CDR1 is SGHDN and CDR2 FVKESK. The CDR3 loop spans 15 amino acids. The CDR3 DNA reads as TGTGCCAGCAGCCAACGGGGCTCTGGGGCCAACGTCCTGACTTTC. Encoded protein: CASSQRGSGANVLTF.

This clonotype turned up a few times. The chain joins TRBV6-4 to TRBJ2-1; D is tentatively TRBD1 or TRBD2 (5 bases each). There are 15 residues in the CDR3. The V gene's germline CDR1 is MRHNA and CDR2 SNTAGT. Trimming shortened V by 5 bases and J by 6 bases, and 17 bases separated the two germline ends. CDR3 amino acids: CASSTGTLGSNEQFF. The CDR3 DNA follows: TGTGCCAGCAGTACCGGGACCCTGGGAAGCAATGAGCAGTTCTTC.

This clonotype was seen a handful of times. The gene calls are TRBV4-1 and TRBJ2-7, with TRBD2 as a possible D gene (5 bases). CDR3 length equals 14 residues. Trimming pared 1 base from V and 3 bases from J, leaving 10 bases between. In germline, CDR1 is MGHRA, CDR2 YSYEKL. This chain's CDR3 is CASSQGRGYYEQYF. The CDR3, as DNA: TGCGCCAGCAGCCAAGGTCGGGGATACTACGAGCAGTACTTC.

CDR3 DNA sequence: TGTGCCAGCAGCTTAGAATACGGGGGGCCCATCTACGAGCAGTACTTC. Translation: CASSLEYGGPIYEQYF. The V and J genes are TRBV7-9 and TRBJ2-7; D is possibly TRBD2 (7 bases). The germline CDR1 and CDR2 sequences are SEHNR and FQNEAQ (reference sequence). The ends were cut back, 1 base at V and 3 bases at J, with 16 bases in the middle. The length of the CDR3 is 16 residues.

In this sample, this clonotype turned up once. V usage is TRBV4-1 and J usage is TRBJ1-5, with D possibly matching TRBD1 (5 bases). The CDR3 consists of 15 residues. CDR1 MGHRA and CDR2 YSYEKL come from the germline V gene. V was shortened by 4 bases and J by 4 bases, with 14 bases between the two germline ends. The CDR3 loop reads CASSLLGGGNQPQHF. CDR3 sequence (DNA): TGCGCCAGCAGCCTCCTGGGGGGGGGAAATCAGCCCCAGCATTTT.

This clonotype was picked up a small number of times. The V gene is TRBV6-2 or TRBV6-3, the J gene TRBJ2-4, with 7 bases aligning to TRBD1. Germline-derived CDR1 and CDR2 are MNHEY and SVGEGT. Trimming took 2 bases from V and 0 from J; bases not matched to a gene: 4. This CDR3 contains 16 residues. The CDR3 DNA reads as TGTGCCAGCAGTTACCGGACAGGATTAGCCAAAAACATTCAGTACTTC. Translating it yields CASSYRTGLAKNIQYF.

The chain couples TRBV5-1 to TRBJ1-5; D may be TRBD1 (5 bases). The CDR3 loop spans 15 amino acids. Trimming took off 2 bases at V and 0 bases at J, with 9 bases between the two ends. The germline gives CDR1 SGHRS, CDR2 YFSETQ. The DNA of the CDR3 is TGCGCCAGCAGCTTAGGGGACTATAGCAATCAGCCCCAGCATTTT. This gives the protein CASSLGDYSNQPQHF.

The CDR3 loop reads CASSSRTASSGSFQGEQFF. In DNA form, the CDR3 reads TGTGCCAGCAGCTCGCGGACGGCATCTAGCGGGAGTTTCCAGGGTGAGCAGTTCTTC. V is TRBV7-8 and J is TRBJ2-1, with TRBD2 matching 10 bases. Trimming at V came to 4 bases and at J to 9 bases, leaving 21 bases not matched to a gene. The CDR3 length is 19 residues. The germline CDR1 and CDR2 sequences are SGHVS and FQNEAQ.

The V call is TRBV7-2, the J call TRBJ2-1; no clear D. The CDR3 runs to 14 residues. The germline V gene has CDR1 SGHTA and CDR2 FQGNSA. Trimming cost V 5 bases and J 10 bases, with 18 bases left between them. DNA of the CDR3: TGTGCCAGCAGCCCCGACTTTGTAGTGAGAGAGCAGTTCTTC. As protein: CASSPDFVVREQFF.

The V call is TRBV12-3 or TRBV12-4, the J call TRBJ1-1, with D unclear. The CDR3 consists of 13 residues. V was pared by 5 bases and J by 4 bases, with 11 bases between. The CDR3 spells CASSNLGRTEAFF. CDR3 nucleotides: TGTGCCAGCAGTAACTTAGGGCGCACTGAAGCTTTCTTT.

This clonotype was seen more than once but under ten times. The J gene is TRBJ2-1, the V gene TRBV3-1; D perhaps matches TRBD1 (6 bases). V gave up 7 bases and J gave up 11 bases, with 18 bases separating them. The CDR3 runs 13 residues. The germline gives CDR1 LGHDT, CDR2 YNNKEL (reference sequence). This CDR3 reads CASTRNPGHKQFF. The CDR3 DNA is TGTGCCAGCACCCGCAACCCGGGACACAAGCAGTTCTTC.